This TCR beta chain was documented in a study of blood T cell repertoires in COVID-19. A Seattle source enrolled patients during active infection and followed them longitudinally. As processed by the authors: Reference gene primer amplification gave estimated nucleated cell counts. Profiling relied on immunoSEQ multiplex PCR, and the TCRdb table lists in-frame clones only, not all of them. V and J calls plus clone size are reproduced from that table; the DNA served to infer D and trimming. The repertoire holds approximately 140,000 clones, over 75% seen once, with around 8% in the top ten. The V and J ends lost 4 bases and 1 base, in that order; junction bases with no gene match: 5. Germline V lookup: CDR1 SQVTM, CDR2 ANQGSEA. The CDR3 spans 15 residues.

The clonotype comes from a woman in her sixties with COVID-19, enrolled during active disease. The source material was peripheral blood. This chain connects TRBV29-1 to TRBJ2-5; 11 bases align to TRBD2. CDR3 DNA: TGCAGCGTTGGCCTACTAGCGGGGGCCCAAGAGACCCAGTACTTC. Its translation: CSVGLLAGAQETQYF.